What follows describes a single T cell receptor (beta chain). This sample was included in a study of blood T cell repertoires in COVID-19. Overall study: Nucleic acid was either cDNA or gDNA, and it came from T cells, B-cell-depleted T cells, or PBMCs.

In the authors' workflow: Amplified reference gene primers provided the basis for estimating nucleated cell counts. Some clones are missing from TCRdb's copy, which holds only in-frame ones; the method was immunoSEQ multiplex PCR. Clonal size and the V and J genes are those of that table, whereas D and trimming came from the DNA. The sample shows some 150,000 clones, about 87% of them seen only once. The receptor comes from a woman aged 45-60 years with acute or convalescent COVID-19. Sample: peripheral blood.

CDR3 nucleotides: TGTGCCAGCAGTGAATCTAGCGGGCAAGAGACCCAGTACTTC. Translation: CASSESSGQETQYF. The rearrangement links TRBV2 to TRBJ2-5, with 8 bases fitting TRBD2. Germline assignment: CDR1 SNHLY and CDR2 FYNNEI. This CDR3 is 14 amino acids long. V dropped 2 bases and J dropped 2; count of bases not matched to a gene: 1.